These 6 T cell receptor beta chains were sequenced from one sample in a study of cytomegalovirus exposure and HLA in healthy donors. Libraries were prepared by immunoSEQ multiplex PCR; TCRdb keeps only in-frame clonotypes and omits some of them. The sample carries hundreds of thousands of clones, roughly 89% recorded once. The sequenced material came from PBMCs. The receptors stem from a woman under 30 in good health and CMV-seronegative.

The chain employs TRBV28 and TRBJ2-1; 9 nucleotides agree with TRBD1. Germline assignment: CDR1 MDHEN and CDR2 SYDVKM. The CDR3 loop spans 13 amino acids. The V and J ends lost 4 bases and 6 bases, in that order; junction bases with no gene match: 1. The CDR3 DNA is TGTGCCAGCAGTTACAGGGGGCCCAATGAGCAGTTCTTC. Translated: CASSYRGPNEQFF.

The J gene is TRBJ1-1, the V gene TRBV28; D is uncertain. The CDR3 has 14 amino acids. CDR1 is MDHEN and CDR2 is SYDVKM in the germline V gene. Trimming cost V 3 bases and J 3 bases, with 11 bases left between them. CDR3 nucleotides: TGTGCCAGCAGTTTCTCCTGGGGAGACACTGAAGCTTTCTTT. The encoded protein is CASSFSWGDTEAFF.

The chain joins TRBV30 to TRBJ1-5; D ambiguous. With 4 bases removed from V and 2 bases from J, the gap between germline ends came to 12 bases. Germline V CDR1 and CDR2: GTSNPN, SVGIG (reference sequence). The CDR3 runs to 14 residues. The CDR3 DNA reads TGTGCCTGGAACCCGGGTGTAGGCAATCAGCCCCAGCATTTT. Translated, it gives CAWNPGVGNQPQHF.

About this clone: One end of the junction varies from germline; a read error may be responsible. V and J are TRBV7-2 and TRBJ2-7; TRBD1 agrees at 7 bases. This CDR3 spans 14 amino acids. Germline V gene sequence: CDR1 SGHTA, CDR2 FQGNSA. CDR3 nucleotide sequence: TGTGCCAGCAGCTTTTCGACAGGGTCCTCCGAGCAGTACTTC. This sequence encodes CASSFSTGSSEQYF. Using reference TRBV7-2 and TRBJ2-7 for the parts outside the CDR3, the full variable domain is GAGVSQSPSNKVTEKGKDVELRCDPISGHTALYWYRQSLGQGLEFLIYFQGNSAPDKSGLPSDRFSAERTGGSVSTLTIQRTQQEDSAVYLCASSFSTGSSEQYFGPGTRLTVT.

V gene TRBV5-1 combines with J gene TRBJ2-5; maybe TRBD1 (5 bases). The germline V gene has CDR1 SGHRS and CDR2 YFSETQ. CDR3 length: 14 residues. Trimming removed 4 bases at V and 7 bases at J, with 17 bases between. Here the CDR3 DNA reads TGCGCCAGCAGCAGGGGCCAGGGCCAGGGGACCCAGTACTTC. Amino acid sequence: CASSRGQGQGTQYF.

This clone was detected once. This chain uses TRBV21-1 with TRBJ2-2; the table assigns TRBD1, which was not confirmed against the DNA. TRBV21-1 is tagged as a pseudogene. CDR3 length equals 18 residues. The CDR3 spells CASSPRDREVANTGELFF. The CDR3 nucleotides read TGTGCCAGCAGCCCTCGGGACAGGGAGGTGGCGAACACCGGGGAGCTGTTTTTT.